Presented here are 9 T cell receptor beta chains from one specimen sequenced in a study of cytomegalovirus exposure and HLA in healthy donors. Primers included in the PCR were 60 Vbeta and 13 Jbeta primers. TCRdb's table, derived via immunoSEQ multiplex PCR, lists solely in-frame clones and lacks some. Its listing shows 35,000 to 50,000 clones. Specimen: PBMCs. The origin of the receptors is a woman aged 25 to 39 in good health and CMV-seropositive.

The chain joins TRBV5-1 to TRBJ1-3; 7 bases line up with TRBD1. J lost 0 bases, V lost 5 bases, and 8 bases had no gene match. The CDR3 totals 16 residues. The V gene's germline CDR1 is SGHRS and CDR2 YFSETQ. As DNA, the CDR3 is TGCGCCAGCAGAAAGGACAGGCAGCCCTCTGGAAACACCATATATTTT. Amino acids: CASRKDRQPSGNTIYF.

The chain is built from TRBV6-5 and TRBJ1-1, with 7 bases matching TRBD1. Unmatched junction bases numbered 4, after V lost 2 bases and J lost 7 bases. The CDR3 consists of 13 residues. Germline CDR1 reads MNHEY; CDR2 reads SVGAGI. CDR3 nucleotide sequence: TGTGCCAGCAGTTACCGTCAGGGGGGTGAAGCTTTCTTT. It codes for CASSYRQGGEAFF.

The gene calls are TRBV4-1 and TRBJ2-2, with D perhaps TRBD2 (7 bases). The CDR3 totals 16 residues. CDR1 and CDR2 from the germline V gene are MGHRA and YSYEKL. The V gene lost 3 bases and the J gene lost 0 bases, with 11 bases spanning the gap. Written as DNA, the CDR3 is TGCGCCAGCAGCCAGAGGGGGGGGTCGAACACCGGGGAGCTGTTTTTT. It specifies CASSQRGGSNTGELFF.

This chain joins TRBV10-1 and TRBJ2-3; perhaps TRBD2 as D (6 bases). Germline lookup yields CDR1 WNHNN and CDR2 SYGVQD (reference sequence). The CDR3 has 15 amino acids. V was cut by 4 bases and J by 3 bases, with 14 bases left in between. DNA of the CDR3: TGCGCCAGCAGTGGCGGGACCACTCAAACAGATACGCAGTATTTT. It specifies CASSGGTTQTDTQYF.

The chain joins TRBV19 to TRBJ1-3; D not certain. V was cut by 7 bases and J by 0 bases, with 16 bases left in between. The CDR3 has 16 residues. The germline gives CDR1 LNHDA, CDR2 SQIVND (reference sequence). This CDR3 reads CASITPGRNSGNTIYF. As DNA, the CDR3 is TGTGCCAGTATCACGCCCGGCAGGAACTCTGGAAACACCATATATTTT.

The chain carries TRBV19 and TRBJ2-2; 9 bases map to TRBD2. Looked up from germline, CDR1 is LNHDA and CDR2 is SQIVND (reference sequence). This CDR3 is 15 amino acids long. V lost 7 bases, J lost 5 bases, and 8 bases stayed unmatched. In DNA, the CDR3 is TGTGCCAGTAAGGAGCGGGGGGCCCAAACCGGGGAGCTGTTTTTT. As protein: CASKERGAQTGELFF.

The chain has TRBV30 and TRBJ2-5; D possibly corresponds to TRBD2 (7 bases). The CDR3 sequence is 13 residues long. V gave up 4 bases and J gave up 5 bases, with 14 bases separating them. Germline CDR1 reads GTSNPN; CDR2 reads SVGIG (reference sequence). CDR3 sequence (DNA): TGTGCCTGGAAACGGGGGGCGGGGGAGACCCAGTACTTC. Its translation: CAWKRGAGETQYF.

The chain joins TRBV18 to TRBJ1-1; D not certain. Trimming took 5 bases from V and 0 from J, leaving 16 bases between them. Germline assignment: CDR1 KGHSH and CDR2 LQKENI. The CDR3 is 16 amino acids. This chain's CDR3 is CASSKGRTTLNTEAFF. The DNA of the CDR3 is TGTGCCAGCTCAAAGGGCCGGACTACCTTGAACACTGAAGCTTTCTTT. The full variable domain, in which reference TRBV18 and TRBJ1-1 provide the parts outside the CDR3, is NAGVMQNPRHLVRRRGQEARLRCSPMKGHSHVYWYRQLPEEGLKFMVYLQKENIIDESGMPKERFSAEFPKEGPSILRIQQVVRGDSAAYFCASSKGRTTLNTEAFFGQGTRLTVV.

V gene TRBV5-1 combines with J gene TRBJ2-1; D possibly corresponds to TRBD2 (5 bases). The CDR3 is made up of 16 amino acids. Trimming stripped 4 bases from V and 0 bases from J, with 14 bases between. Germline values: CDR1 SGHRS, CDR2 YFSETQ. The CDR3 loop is CASSLLTTSSYNEQFF. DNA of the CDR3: TGCGCCAGCAGCCTGCTGACTACCAGCTCCTACAATGAGCAGTTCTTC.